This T cell receptor (beta chain) was profiled in a study of OX40 agonist ivuxolimab in advanced cancers. At the level of the study: Given to patients was ivuxolimab, an agonistic anti-OX40 (CD134) antibody. Those enrolled were approximately 83% male, with a mean age of roughly 62 years and ages from about 20 to 90. Ivuxolimab was administered intravenously to patients at 0.01 to 10 mg/kg every 2 weeks. Enrolled patients in dose escalation had cancers that were hepatocellular carcinoma, melanoma, renal cell or head and neck cancer.

Using immunoSEQ multiplex PCR, the repertoire was profiled, and TCRdb retains in-frame clones only, with some absent. The data show some 4,900 clones, with roughly two thirds seen just once and 46% held by the top ten. The sequencing used CD4+ or CD8+ T cells sorted from blood, collected in a trial of the OX40 agonist ivuxolimab. This TCR came from an adult with an advanced solid tumor such as melanoma, head and neck, liver or kidney cancer.

CDR3 in amino acids: CASHSGRAPDTQYF. Here the CDR3 DNA reads TGCGCCAGCCATAGCGGGAGGGCCCCAGATACGCAGTATTTT. The chain joins TRBV10-1 to TRBJ2-3, with 11 bases that match TRBD2. The CDR3 runs 14 residues. With 8 bases clipped from V and 4 bases from J, the junction kept 5 bases outside the gene matches. Germline V gene lookup returns CDR1 WNHNN and CDR2 SYGVQD (reference sequence).